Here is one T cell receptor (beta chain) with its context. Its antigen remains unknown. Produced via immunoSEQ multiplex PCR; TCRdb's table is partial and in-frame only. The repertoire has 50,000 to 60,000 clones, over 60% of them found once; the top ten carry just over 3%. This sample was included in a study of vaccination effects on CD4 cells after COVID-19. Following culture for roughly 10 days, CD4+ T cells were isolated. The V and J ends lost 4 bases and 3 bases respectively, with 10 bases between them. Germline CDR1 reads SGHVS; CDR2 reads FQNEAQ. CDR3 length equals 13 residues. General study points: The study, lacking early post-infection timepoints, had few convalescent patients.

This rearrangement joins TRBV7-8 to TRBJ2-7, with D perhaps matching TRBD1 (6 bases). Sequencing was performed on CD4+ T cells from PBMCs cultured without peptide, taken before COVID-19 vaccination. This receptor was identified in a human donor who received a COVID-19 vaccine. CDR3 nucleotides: TGTGCCAGCAGCTGGAGACAGGACTACGAGCAGTACGTC. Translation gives CASSWRQDYEQYV.